This TCR beta chain was sequenced in a study of cytomegalovirus exposure and HLA in healthy donors. Study-wide findings and caveats: In terms of immune exposure information, only CMV serostatus was available. In a later analysis, TCR beta V- and J-gene trimming showed a link to a missense DCLRE1C variant. Cytomegalovirus status was reportedly diagnosed by the classifier with high specificity and sensitivity.

The length of the CDR3 is 12 residues. Germline CDR1 and CDR2: SGHDT and YYEEEE. The trim removed 5 bases at V and 10 bases at J, leaving 5 bases unmatched. PCR employed 60 Vbeta and 13 Jbeta primers. Method: immunoSEQ multiplex PCR; TCRdb's copy keeps in-frame clones and lacks some. The sample lists over 100,000 clones, 60% to 85% occurring once. On this clone: Its target is unknown.

The V gene is TRBV5-6, the J gene TRBJ2-1; 8 positions agree with TRBD2. This TCR derives from a female donor in good health and CMV-seronegative. The sample comprised PBMCs. CDR3 DNA sequence: TGTGCCAGCAGGTTGTTAGCGGGGGAGCAGTTCTTC. Encoded protein: CASRLLAGEQFF. Variable domain in full (rest from reference TRBV5-6 and TRBJ2-1): DAGVTQSPTHLIKTRGQQVTLRCSPKSGHDTVSWYQQALGQGPQFIFQYYEEEERQRGNFPDRFSGHQFPNYSSELNVNALLLGDSALYLCASRLLAGEQFFGPGTRLTVL.